The 13 T cell receptor beta chains below all came from one sample that was sequenced in a study of regulatory T cells in long-lasting Graves disease. Time point meaning: newly diagnosed GD, antithyroid drugs for less than 3 months. After RNA was extracted from PBMCs, the TCR library was made from it. Sequencing libraries for TCR beta were prepared with iRepertoire HTBI primers and Arm-PCR of CDR3 regions. TCRdb passed the multiplex PCR reads through MiXCR, listing each CDR3 protein once. Of 450,000 to 500,000 distinct CDR3 sequences detected, around 15% appear once; the ten largest clones hold about 12%. This sample also appeared in a second study, on T cells in Graves' hyperthyroidism and ophthalmopathy.

This specimen consisted of peripheral blood mononuclear cells (PBMCs), obtained at new diagnosis, from a patient treated with antithyroid drugs. All receptors come from a man aged 40-50 years with Graves disease.

This clonotype was recorded at least ten times. The rearrangement uses TRBV12-3 or TRBV12-4 and TRBJ2-3, with TRBD2 as a possible D gene (5 bases). There are 13 residues in the CDR3. V shed 8 bases and J shed 2 bases, with 11 bases lying between them. The DNA of the CDR3 is TGTGCCAGCTTTCGGGATCTCACAGATACGCAGTATTTT. It is translated as CASFRDLTDTQYF.

Turning to this clonotype: A far larger clone lies a single base away; this is likely a read error. CDR3 sequence reads: CASRPRGGAMNTEAFF. DNA of the CDR3: TGTGCCAGCAGACCAAGGGGGGGGGCGATGAACACTGAAGCTTTCTTT. V usage is TRBV6-1 and J usage is TRBJ1-1; perhaps TRBD1 as D (6 bases). V was cut by 6 bases and J by 0 bases, with 17 bases left in between. In germline, CDR1 is MNHNS, CDR2 SASEGT. CDR3 size: 16 residues.

Ten or more counts support this clonotype. The chain combines TRBV12-3 or TRBV12-4 with TRBJ2-3; 8 bases map to TRBD2. V lost 6 bases to trimming and J lost 1 base; unmatched junction nucleotides: 9. The CDR3 totals 16 residues. The CDR3 region is CASSPQNGRGTDTQYF. The CDR3 DNA reads TGTGCCAGCAGCCCTCAGAACGGGAGGGGCACAGATACGCAGTATTTT.

The chain is built from TRBV29-1 and TRBJ2-3; TRBD2 matches 7 bases. V lost 3 bases to trimming and J lost 3 bases; unmatched junction nucleotides: 9. Germline V gene lookup returns CDR1 SQVTM and CDR2 ANQGSEA. The CDR3 is made up of 15 amino acids. CDR3 amino acids: CSVEISGFLTDTQYF. The CDR3 nucleotides are TGCAGCGTTGAGATTAGCGGGTTTTTAACAGATACGCAGTATTTT.

Ten or more counts support this clonotype. The chain employs TRBV2 and TRBJ1-1; D may be TRBD1 (6 bases). Trimming removed 3 bases from V and 3 bases from J, with 8 bases in between. In germline, CDR1 is SNHLY, CDR2 FYNNEI. The CDR3 sequence is 13 residues long. CDR3 in DNA: TGTGCCAGCAGTGAGAACAGGGACACTGAAGCTTTCTTT. Translation gives CASSENRDTEAFF.

In this sample, this clonotype turned up a few times. V usage is TRBV2 and J usage is TRBJ1-3; D unclear. The CDR3 spans 15 residues. The ends were cut back, 6 bases at V and 0 bases at J, with 12 bases in the middle. Germline V gene data show CDR1 as SNHLY and CDR2 as FYNNEI. The CDR3 DNA is TGTGCCAGCAGCATTGACACTACCTCTGGAAACACCATATATTTT. It specifies CASSIDTTSGNTIYF.

This clonotype was found many times. The chain is built from TRBV12-3 or TRBV12-4 and TRBJ1-1, with D uncertain. This CDR3 has 15 amino acids. V dropped 5 bases and J dropped 2 bases, with 15 bases sitting between them. The CDR3 spells CASSPEVRQNTEAFF. CDR3 nucleotide sequence: TGTGCCAGCAGTCCCGAAGTCCGCCAAAACACTGAAGCTTTCTTT.

This clonotype was picked up many times. The chain employs TRBV7-3 and TRBJ2-2, with 7 bases fitting TRBD1. Germline V gives CDR1 SGHTA, CDR2 FQGTGA. The length of the CDR3 is 15 residues. J lost 4 bases, V lost 1 base, and 3 bases had no gene match. The CDR3 spells CASSLNSGGTGELFF. The DNA for the CDR3 is TGTGCCAGCAGCTTAAATTCAGGGGGCACCGGGGAGCTGTTTTTT.

Ten or more counts support this clonotype. The V gene is TRBV12-3 or TRBV12-4, the J gene TRBJ2-1; D is unresolved. Deletions cut 3 bases from V and 7 bases from J, with 10 bases between. This CDR3 comprises 13 residues. The CDR3 spells CASSLAPVNEQFF. In DNA form, the CDR3 reads TGTGCCAGCAGTTTGGCTCCGGTTAATGAGCAGTTCTTC.

This clonotype has a count of ten or more. The rearrangement joins TRBV3-1 to TRBJ1-5, with a weak D call TRBD1 (6 bases). V lost 3 bases and J lost 6, with 9 bases in between. From germline, CDR1 is LGHDT and CDR2 YNNKEL (reference sequence). The CDR3 is 13 amino acids. As DNA, the CDR3 is TGTGCCAGCAGCCACCGGGGGCGTCAGCCCCAGCATTTT. Encoded protein: CASSHRGRQPQHF.

This clonotype was picked up many times. The chain is built from TRBV7-8 and TRBJ2-5; D unresolved. The CDR3 consists of 16 residues. Germline values: CDR1 SGHVS, CDR2 FQNEAQ. Trimming removed 1 base from V and 1 base from J, with 13 bases in between. For the CDR3, the DNA is TGTGCCAGCAGCTTAGGGTTCGGAAAACCCCAAGAGACCCAGTACTTC. Its protein product is CASSLGFGKPQETQYF.

This chain joins TRBV6-2 or TRBV6-3 and TRBJ1-3, with D possibly being TRBD1 (5 bases). CDR3 length: 15 amino acids. The ends were cut back, 5 bases at V and 0 bases at J, with 11 bases in the middle. The germline gives CDR1 MNHEY, CDR2 SVGEGT. The CDR3 is CASSRQSLSGNTIYF. DNA of the CDR3: TGTGCCAGCAGTCGACAGAGCCTCTCTGGAAACACCATATATTTT.

A few counts support this clonotype. The chain uses TRBV5-6 and TRBJ2-3; 8 bases map to TRBD1. The V and J ends lost 2 bases and 3 bases, in that order; junction bases with no gene match: 11. The germline CDR1 and CDR2 sequences are SGHDT and YYEEEE. The CDR3 is 17 residues long. CDR3 coding DNA: TGTGCCAGCAGCTTATCACCCAGGGGGCGCGGAACAGATACGCAGTATTTT. It specifies CASSLSPRGRGTDTQYF.